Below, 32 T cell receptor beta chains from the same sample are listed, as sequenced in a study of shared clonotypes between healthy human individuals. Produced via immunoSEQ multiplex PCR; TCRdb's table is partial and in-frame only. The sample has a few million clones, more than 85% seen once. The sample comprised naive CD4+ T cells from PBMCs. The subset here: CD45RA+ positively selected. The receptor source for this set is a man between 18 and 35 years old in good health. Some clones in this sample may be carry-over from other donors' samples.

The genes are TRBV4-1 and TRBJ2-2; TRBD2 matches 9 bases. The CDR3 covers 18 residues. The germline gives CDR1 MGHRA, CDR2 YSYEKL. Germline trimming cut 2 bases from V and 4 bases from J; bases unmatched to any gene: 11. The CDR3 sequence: CASSQPRSSGSSTGELFF. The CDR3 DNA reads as TGCGCCAGCAGCCAACCCCGGAGTAGCGGGAGTAGCACCGGGGAGCTGTTTTTT.

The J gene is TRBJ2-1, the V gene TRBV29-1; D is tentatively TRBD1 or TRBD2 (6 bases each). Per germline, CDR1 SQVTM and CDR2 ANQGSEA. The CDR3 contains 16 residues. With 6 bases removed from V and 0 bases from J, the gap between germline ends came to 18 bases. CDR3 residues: CSVGGRVPSSYNEQFF. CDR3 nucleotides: TGCAGCGTCGGGGGCCGGGTACCGAGCTCCTACAATGAGCAGTTCTTC.

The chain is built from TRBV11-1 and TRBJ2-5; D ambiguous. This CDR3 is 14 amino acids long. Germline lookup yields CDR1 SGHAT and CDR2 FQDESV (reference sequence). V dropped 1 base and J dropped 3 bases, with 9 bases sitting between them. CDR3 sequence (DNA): TGTGCCAGCAGCTTAGTGTGGACGGAAGAGACCCAGTACTTC. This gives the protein CASSLVWTEETQYF.

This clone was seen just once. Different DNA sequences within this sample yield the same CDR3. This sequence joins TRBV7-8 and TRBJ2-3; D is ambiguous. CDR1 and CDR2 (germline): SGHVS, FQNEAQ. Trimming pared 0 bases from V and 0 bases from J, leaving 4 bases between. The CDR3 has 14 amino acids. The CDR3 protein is CASSLAGSTDTQYF. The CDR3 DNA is TGTGCCAGCAGCTTAGCGGGGAGCACAGATACGCAGTATTTT.

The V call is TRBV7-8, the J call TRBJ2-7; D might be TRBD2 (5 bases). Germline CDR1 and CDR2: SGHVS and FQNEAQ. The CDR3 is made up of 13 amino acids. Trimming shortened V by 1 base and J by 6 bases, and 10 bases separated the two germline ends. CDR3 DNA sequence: TGTGCCAGCAGCTTAGGTACTAGGACCGAGCAGTACTTC. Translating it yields CASSLGTRTEQYF.

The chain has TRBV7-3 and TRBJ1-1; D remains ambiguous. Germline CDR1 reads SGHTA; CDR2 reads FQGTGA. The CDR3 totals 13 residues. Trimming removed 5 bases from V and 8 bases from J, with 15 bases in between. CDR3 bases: TGTGCCAGCAGCCCCCGACCAACAGAGGAAGCTTTCTTT. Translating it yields CASSPRPTEEAFF.

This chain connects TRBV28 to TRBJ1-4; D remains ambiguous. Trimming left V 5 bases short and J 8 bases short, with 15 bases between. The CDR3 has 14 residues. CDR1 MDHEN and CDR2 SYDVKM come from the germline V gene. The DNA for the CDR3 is TGTGCCAGCAGTACAGTGGGGATAGGCGAAAAACTGTTTTTT. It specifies CASSTVGIGEKLFF.

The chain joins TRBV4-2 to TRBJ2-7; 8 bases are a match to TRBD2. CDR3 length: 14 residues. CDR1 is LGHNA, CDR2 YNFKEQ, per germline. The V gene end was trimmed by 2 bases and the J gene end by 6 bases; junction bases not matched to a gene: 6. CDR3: CASSQSSGWVEQYF. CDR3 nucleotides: TGTGCCAGCAGCCAATCTAGCGGGTGGGTCGAGCAGTACTTC.

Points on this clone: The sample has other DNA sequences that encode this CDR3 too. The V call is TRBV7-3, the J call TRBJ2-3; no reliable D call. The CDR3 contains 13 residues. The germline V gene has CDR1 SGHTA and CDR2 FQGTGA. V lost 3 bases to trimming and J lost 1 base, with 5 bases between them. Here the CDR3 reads CASSLERTDTQYF. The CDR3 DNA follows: TGTGCCAGCAGCTTGGAGCGCACAGATACGCAGTATTTT.

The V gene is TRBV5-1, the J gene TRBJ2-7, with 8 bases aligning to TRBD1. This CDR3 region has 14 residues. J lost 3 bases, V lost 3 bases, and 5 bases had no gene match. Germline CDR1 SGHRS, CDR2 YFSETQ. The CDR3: CASSSAGGSYEQYF. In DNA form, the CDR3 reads TGCGCCAGCAGCTCTGCAGGGGGCAGCTACGAGCAGTACTTC.

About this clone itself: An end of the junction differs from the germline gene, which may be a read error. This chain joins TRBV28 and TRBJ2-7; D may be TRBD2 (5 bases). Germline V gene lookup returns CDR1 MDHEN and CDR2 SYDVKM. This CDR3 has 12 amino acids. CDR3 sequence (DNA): TGTGTCAGCGGTACTCACGCCTACGAGCAGTACTTC. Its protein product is CVSGTHAYEQYF.

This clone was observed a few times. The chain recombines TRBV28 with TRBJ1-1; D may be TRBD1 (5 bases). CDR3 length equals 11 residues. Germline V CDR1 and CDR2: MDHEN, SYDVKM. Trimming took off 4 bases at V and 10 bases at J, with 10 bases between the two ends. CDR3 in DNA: TGTGCCAGCAGTTCCCGACAGCGAGCTTTCTTT. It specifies CASSSRQRAFF.

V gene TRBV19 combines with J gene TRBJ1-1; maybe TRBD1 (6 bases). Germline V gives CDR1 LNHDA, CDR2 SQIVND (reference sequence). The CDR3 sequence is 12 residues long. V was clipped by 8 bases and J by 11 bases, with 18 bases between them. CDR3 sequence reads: CASSLNRVGAFF. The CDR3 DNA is TGTGCCAGTTCGCTAAACAGGGTGGGGGCTTTCTTT.

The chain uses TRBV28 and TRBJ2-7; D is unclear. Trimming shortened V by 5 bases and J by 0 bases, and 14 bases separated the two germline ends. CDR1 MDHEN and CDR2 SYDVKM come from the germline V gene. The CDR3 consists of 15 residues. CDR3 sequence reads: CASSTRWSRSYEQYF. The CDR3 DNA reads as TGTGCCAGCAGTACCCGGTGGTCGCGCTCCTACGAGCAGTACTTC. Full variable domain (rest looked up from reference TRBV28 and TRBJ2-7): DVKVTQSSRYLVKRTGEKVFLECVQDMDHENMFWYRQDPGLGLRLIYFSYDVKMKEKGDIPEGYSVSREKKERFSLILESASTNQTSMYLCASSTRWSRSYEQYFGPGTRLTVT.

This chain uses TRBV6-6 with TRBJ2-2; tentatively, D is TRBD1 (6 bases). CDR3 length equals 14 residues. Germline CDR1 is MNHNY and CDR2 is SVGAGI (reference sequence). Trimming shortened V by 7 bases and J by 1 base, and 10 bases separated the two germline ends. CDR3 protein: CASNREGNTGELFF. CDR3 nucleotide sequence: TGTGCCAGCAACAGGGAAGGGAACACCGGGGAGCTGTTTTTT.

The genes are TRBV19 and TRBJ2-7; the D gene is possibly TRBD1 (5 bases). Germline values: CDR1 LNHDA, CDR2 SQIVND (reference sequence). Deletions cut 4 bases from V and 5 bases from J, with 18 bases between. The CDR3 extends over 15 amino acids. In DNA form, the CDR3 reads TGTGCCAGTAGTAGAGCATCTCAGGGTATCCACGAGCAGTACTTC. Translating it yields CASSRASQGIHEQYF.

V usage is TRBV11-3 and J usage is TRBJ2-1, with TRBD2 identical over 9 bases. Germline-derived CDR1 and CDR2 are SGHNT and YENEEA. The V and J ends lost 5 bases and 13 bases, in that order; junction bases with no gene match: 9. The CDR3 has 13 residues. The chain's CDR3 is CASSLEARGGQFF. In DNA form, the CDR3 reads TGTGCCAGCAGCCTCGAAGCGCGGGGGGGACAGTTCTTC.

CDR3 DNA sequence: TGTGCCAGCAGCTCGACTAGCGGGAGCTCCTATACGCAGTATTTT. Translating it yields CASSSTSGSSYTQYF. The rearrangement uses TRBV5-4 and TRBJ2-3; 12 bases align to TRBD2. This CDR3 is built from 15 residues. With V trimmed by 3 bases and J by 7 bases, 6 bases remained unmatched. Germline V gives CDR1 SGHNT, CDR2 YYREEE (reference sequence).

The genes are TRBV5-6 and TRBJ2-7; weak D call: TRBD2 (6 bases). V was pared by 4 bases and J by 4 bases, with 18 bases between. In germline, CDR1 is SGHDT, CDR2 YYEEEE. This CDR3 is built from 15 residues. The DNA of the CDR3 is TGTGCCAGCAGCCAGACTAGGGGAACTGGGTACGAGCAGTACTTC. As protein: CASSQTRGTGYEQYF. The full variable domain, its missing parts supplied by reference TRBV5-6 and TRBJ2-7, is DAGVTQSPTHLIKTRGQQVTLRCSPKSGHDTVSWYQQALGQGPQFIFQYYEEEERQRGNFPDRFSGHQFPNYSSELNVNALLLGDSALYLCASSQTRGTGYEQYFGPGTRLTVT.

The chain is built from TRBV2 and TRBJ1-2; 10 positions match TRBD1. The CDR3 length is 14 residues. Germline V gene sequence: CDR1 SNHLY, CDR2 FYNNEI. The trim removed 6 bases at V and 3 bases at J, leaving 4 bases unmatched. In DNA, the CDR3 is TGTGCCAGCAGGGGGACAGGGGCTGACTATGGCTACACCTTC. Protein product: CASRGTGADYGYTF. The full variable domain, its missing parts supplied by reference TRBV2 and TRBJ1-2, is EPEVTQTPSHQVTQMGQEVILRCVPISNHLYFYWYRQILGQKVEFLVSFYNNEISEKSEIFDDQFSVERPDGSNFTLKIRSTKLEDSAMYFCASRGTGADYGYTFGSGTRLTVV.

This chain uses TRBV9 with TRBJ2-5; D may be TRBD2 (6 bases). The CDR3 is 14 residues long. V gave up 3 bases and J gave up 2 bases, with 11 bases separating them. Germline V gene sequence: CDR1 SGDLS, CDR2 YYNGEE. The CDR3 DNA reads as TGTGCCAGCAGCGCAGGAGGGTTTCAAGAGACCCAGTACTTC. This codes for CASSAGGFQETQYF.

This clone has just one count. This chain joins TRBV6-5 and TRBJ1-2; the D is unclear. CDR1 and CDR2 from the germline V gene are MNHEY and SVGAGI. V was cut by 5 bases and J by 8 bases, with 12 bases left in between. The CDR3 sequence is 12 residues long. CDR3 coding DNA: TGTGCCAGCAGTACTTACGCCGGGGGCTACACCTTC. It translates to CASSTYAGGYTF.

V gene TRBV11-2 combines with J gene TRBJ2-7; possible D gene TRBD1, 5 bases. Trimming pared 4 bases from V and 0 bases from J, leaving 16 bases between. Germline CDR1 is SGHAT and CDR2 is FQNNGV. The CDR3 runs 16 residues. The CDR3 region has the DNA TGTGCCAGCAGCTCAGTCCGACAGCACCTCTCCTACGAGCAGTACTTC. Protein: CASSSVRQHLSYEQYF.

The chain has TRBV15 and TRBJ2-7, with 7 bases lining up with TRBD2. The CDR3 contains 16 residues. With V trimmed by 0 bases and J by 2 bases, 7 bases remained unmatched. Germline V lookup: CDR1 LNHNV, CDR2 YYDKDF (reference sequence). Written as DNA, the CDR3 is TGTGCCACCAGCAGAGATTTGGCTAGCGGACCCTACGAGCAGTACTTC. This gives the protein CATSRDLASGPYEQYF.

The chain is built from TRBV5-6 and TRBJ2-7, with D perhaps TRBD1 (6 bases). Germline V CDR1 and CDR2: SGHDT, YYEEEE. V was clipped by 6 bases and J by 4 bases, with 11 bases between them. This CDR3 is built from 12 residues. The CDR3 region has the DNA TGTGCCAGCAACGGCCAGGGGTACGAGCAGTACTTC. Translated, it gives CASNGQGYEQYF.

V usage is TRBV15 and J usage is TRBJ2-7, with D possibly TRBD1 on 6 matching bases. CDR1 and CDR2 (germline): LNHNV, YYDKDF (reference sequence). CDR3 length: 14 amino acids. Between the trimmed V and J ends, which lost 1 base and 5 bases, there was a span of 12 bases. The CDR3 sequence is CATSRGGPLNEQYF. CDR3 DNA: TGTGCCACCAGCAGAGGGGGGCCGCTCAACGAGCAGTACTTC.

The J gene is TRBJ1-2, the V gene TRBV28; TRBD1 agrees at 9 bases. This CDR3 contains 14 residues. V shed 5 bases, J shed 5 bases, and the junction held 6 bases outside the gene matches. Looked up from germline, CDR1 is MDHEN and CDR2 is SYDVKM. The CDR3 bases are TGTGCCAGCAGTACGGGACAGGGCAGATATGGCTACACCTTC. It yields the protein CASSTGQGRYGYTF.

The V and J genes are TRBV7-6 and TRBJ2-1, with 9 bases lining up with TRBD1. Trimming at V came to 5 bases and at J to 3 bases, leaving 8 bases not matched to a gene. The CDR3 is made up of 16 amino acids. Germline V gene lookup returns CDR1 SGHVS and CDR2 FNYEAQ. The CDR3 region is CASSLSRDRVYNEQFF. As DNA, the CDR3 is TGTGCCAGCAGCCTCTCCCGGGACAGGGTCTACAATGAGCAGTTCTTC.

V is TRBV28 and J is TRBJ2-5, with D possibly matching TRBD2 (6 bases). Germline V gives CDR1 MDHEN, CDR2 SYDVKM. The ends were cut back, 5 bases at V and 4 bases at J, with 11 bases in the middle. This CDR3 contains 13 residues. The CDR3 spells CASSIGSPETQYF. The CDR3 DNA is TGTGCCAGCAGTATCGGGAGCCCAGAGACCCAGTACTTC.

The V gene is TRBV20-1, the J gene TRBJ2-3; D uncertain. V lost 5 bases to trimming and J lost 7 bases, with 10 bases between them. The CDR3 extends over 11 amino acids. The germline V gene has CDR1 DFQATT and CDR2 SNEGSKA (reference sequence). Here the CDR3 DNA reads TGCAGTGCTCCGCTTGGTCATACGCAGTATTTT. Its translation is CSAPLGHTQYF.

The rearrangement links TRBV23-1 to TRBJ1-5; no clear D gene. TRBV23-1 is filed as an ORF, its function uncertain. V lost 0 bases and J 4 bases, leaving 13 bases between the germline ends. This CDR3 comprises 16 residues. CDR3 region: CASSQSASRGNQPQHF. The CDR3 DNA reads TGCGCCAGCAGTCAATCGGCGAGCCGTGGAAATCAGCCCCAGCATTTT.

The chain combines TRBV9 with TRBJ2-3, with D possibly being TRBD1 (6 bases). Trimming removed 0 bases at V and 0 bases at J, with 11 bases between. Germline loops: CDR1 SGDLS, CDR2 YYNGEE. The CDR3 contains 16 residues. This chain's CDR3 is CASSVGTAYSTDTQYF. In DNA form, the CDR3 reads TGTGCCAGCAGCGTAGGGACAGCCTATAGCACAGATACGCAGTATTTT.